The next 14 T cell receptor beta chains were all read from a single sample in a study of blood T cell repertoires in COVID-19. Profiled with immunoSEQ multiplex PCR; TCRdb holds only in-frame clones, not every one. This sample has some 450,000 clones; 85% to 90% occur once, and the top ten carry 0.8% to 0.9%. Sample: peripheral blood. The origin of the receptors is a man younger than 30 with COVID-19, enrolled during active disease.

The chain joins TRBV12-3 or TRBV12-4 to TRBJ2-3; D is ambiguous. This CDR3 comprises 12 residues. V lost 6 bases and J lost 4, with 8 bases in between. The DNA for the CDR3 is TGTGCCAGCAGACTGTCCCCAGATACGCAGTATTTT. Protein product: CASRLSPDTQYF.

The chain carries TRBV7-8 and TRBJ2-7, with D perhaps TRBD1 (6 bases). Deletions cut 6 bases from V and 1 base from J, with 13 bases between. The CDR3 extends over 14 amino acids. Germline V gene lookup returns CDR1 SGHVS and CDR2 FQNEAQ. This chain's CDR3 is CASRLSTGSYEQYF. In nucleotides, the CDR3 is TGTGCCAGCAGACTCTCGACAGGATCCTACGAGCAGTACTTC.

J is TRBJ2-3 and V is TRBV2; 9 positions match TRBD2. J was trimmed by 5 bases and V by 7 bases; bases with no gene match: 7. The CDR3 has 14 amino acids. Germline CDR1 reads SNHLY; CDR2 reads FYNNEI. CDR3 in DNA: TGTGCCAGCAAACCGGGACTAGCATTAGATACGCAGTATTTT. Translation: CASKPGLALDTQYF.

The chain has TRBV6-6 and TRBJ1-2; 9 bases line up with TRBD1. Trimming removed 9 bases from V and 4 bases from J; junction bases left unmatched: 3. CDR3 length: 12 amino acids. The germline CDR1 and CDR2 sequences are MNHNY and SVGAGI (reference sequence). Here the CDR3 DNA reads TGTGCCAGTCGACAGGGGGTCTATGGCTACACCTTC. Encoded protein: CASRQGVYGYTF.

The chain carries TRBV7-9 and TRBJ2-7, with D possibly matching TRBD1 (5 bases). V lost 1 base, J lost 5 bases, and 9 bases lay in between. This CDR3 has 13 amino acids. Germline CDR1 and CDR2: SEHNR and FQNEAQ (reference sequence). DNA for the CDR3: TGTGCCAGCAGCTTAGAGGGGTTCCACGAGCAGTACTTC. Protein sequence: CASSLEGFHEQYF. The whole variable domain, filled in from reference TRBV7-9 and TRBJ2-7, reads DTGVSQNPRHKITKRGQNVTFRCDPISEHNRLYWYRQTLGQGPEFLTYFQNEAQLEKSRLLSDRFSAERPKGSFSTLEIQRTEQGDSAMYLCASSLEGFHEQYFGPGTRLTVT.

The chain has TRBV25-1 and TRBJ2-3, with TRBD2 matching over 9 bases. V lost 4 bases and J lost 4; bases outside the gene matches: 6. CDR1 MGHDK and CDR2 SYGVNS come from the germline V gene. This CDR3 is 15 amino acids long. CDR3 bases: TGTGCCAGCAGTGGTAGCGGGAGAGGGGCAGATACGCAGTATTTT. This translates into CASSGSGRGADTQYF.

The chain uses TRBV3-1 (or the pseudogene TRBV3-2) and TRBJ2-7; the match to TRBD2 covers 7 bases. CDR1 is LGHDT and CDR2 is YNNKEL in the germline V gene (reference sequence). The ends lost 4 bases at V and 2 bases at J; junction bases unmatched: 2. The length of the CDR3 is 13 residues. CDR3 loop: CASSPGRTYEQYF. The CDR3 bases are TGTGCCAGCAGCCCCGGGAGGACCTACGAGCAGTACTTC.

This clone was counted once. The chain uses TRBV2 and TRBJ1-6, with D tentatively TRBD1 (5 bases). Germline V gives CDR1 SNHLY, CDR2 FYNNEI. Trimming removed 3 bases at V and 14 bases at J, with 17 bases between. The CDR3 consists of 14 residues. CDR3 amino acids: CASSEVGVPLTLHF. Written as DNA, the CDR3 is TGTGCCAGCAGTGAGGTAGGGGTGCCTCTAACCCTCCACTTT.

The sample holds one count of this clone. The rearrangement links TRBV28 to TRBJ2-2, with TRBD2 matching over 9 bases. This CDR3 has 14 amino acids. Per germline, CDR1 MDHEN and CDR2 SYDVKM. The trim removed 7 bases at V and 5 bases at J, leaving 5 bases unmatched. The CDR3 loop reads CASKAGGPTGELFF. In DNA, the CDR3 is TGTGCCAGCAAGGCGGGGGGGCCGACCGGGGAGCTGTTTTTT.

This clone has a single count. The chain recombines TRBV7-8 with TRBJ2-7; tentative D call: TRBD1 (5 bases). Trimming shortened V by 3 bases and J by 0 bases, and 9 bases separated the two germline ends. The germline gives CDR1 SGHVS, CDR2 FQNEAQ. The CDR3 is 14 residues long. The CDR3: CASSFRQSSYEQYF. The CDR3 nucleotides are TGTGCCAGCAGCTTTAGACAGAGCTCCTACGAGCAGTACTTC.

The rearrangement links TRBV9 to TRBJ2-1; D ambiguous. V lost 4 bases to trimming and J lost 5 bases, with 22 bases between them. Per germline, CDR1 SGDLS and CDR2 YYNGEE. The CDR3 runs 17 residues. CDR3 protein: CASSPTSARTSHNEQFF. As DNA, the CDR3 is TGTGCCAGCAGCCCCACATCAGCGAGAACGTCCCACAATGAGCAGTTCTTC.

The chain is built from TRBV2 and TRBJ1-1; 8 positions match TRBD1. The germline V gene encodes CDR1 SNHLY and CDR2 FYNNEI. J lost 1 base, V lost 6 bases, and 4 bases had no gene match. The CDR3 extends over 14 amino acids. The CDR3 sequence: CASRPGTGNTEAFF. CDR3 sequence (DNA): TGTGCCAGCAGGCCCGGGACAGGGAACACTGAAGCTTTCTTT.

This chain links TRBV9 with TRBJ1-1; D is ambiguous. This CDR3 is built from 15 residues. Germline lookup yields CDR1 SGDLS and CDR2 YYNGEE. V lost 0 bases, J lost 0 bases, and 9 bases lay in between. In nucleotides, the CDR3 is TGTGCCAGCAGCGTAGGTAACAGTGTGAACACTGAAGCTTTCTTT. Its protein product is CASSVGNSVNTEAFF.

The rearrangement links TRBV7-9 to TRBJ2-1; no reliable D call. Germline CDR1 and CDR2: SEHNR and FQNEAQ (reference sequence). The CDR3 covers 16 residues. The V end was cut by 5 bases, the J end by 0 bases, with 14 bases between. The CDR3 DNA follows: TGTGCCAGCAGCACGACTCAAGCGCTCTCCTACAATGAGCAGTTCTTC. Protein product: CASSTTQALSYNEQFF.